This entry features one T cell receptor beta chain sequence. What it binds is not known. This entry comes from a study of T cell responses to AZD1222 COVID-19 vaccine. The study's findings and limits: The peak T cell response came first, and repertoires were sampled only after it.

Using immunoSEQ multiplex PCR, the repertoire was profiled, and TCRdb retains in-frame clones only, with some absent. The repertoire has fewer than 65,000 clones, 70% to 85% of them found once; the top ten carry around 18%. The CDR3 covers 18 residues. From germline, CDR1 is ENHRY and CDR2 SYGVKD. V trimming: 0 bases; J trimming: 9 bases; junction bases outside the gene matches: 15. The rearrangement uses TRBV10-3 and TRBJ2-1, with 9 bases lining up with TRBD1. The receptor's source is an adult in good health. Sequenced material: peripheral blood, taken on day 0 of AZD1222 vaccination. CDR3 DNA: TGTGCCATCAGTGAGTCTAACGTTCAGAGACAGGGGGTCGGTGAGCAGTTCTTC. As protein: CAISESNVQRQGVGEQFF.